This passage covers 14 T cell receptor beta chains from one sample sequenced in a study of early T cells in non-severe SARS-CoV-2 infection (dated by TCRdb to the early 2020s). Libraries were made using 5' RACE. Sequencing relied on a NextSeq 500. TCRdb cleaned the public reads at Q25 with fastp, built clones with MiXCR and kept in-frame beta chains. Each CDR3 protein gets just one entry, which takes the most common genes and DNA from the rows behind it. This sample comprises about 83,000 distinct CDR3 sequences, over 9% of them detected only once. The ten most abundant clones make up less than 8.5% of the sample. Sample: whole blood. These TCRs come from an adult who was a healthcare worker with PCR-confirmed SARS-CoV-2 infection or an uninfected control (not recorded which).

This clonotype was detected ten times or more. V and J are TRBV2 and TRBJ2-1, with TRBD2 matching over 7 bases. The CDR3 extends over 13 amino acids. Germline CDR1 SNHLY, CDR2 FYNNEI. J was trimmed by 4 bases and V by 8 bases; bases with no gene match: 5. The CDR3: CASHREVYNEQFF. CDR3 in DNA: TGTGCCAGCCACCGGGAGGTTTACAATGAGCAGTTCTTC.

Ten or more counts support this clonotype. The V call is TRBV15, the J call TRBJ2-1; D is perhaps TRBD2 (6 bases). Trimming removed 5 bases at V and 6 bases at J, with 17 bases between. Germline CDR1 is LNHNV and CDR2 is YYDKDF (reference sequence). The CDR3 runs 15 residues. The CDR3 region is CATSPSRDRSNEQFF. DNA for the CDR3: TGTGCCACCAGCCCGTCGCGGGATAGGTCCAATGAGCAGTTCTTC.

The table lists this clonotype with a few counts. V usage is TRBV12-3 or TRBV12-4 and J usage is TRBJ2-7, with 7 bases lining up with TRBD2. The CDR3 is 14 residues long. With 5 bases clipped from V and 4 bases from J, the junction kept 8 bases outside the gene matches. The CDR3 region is CASSLGPSGYEQYF. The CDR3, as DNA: TGTGCCAGCAGTCTAGGGCCTAGCGGTTACGAGCAGTACTTC.

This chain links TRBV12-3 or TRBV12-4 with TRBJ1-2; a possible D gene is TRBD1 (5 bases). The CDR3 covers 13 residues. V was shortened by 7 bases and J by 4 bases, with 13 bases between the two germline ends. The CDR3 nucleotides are TGTGCCAGCACTCCCGGGGGGATCTATGGCTACACCTTC. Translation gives CASTPGGIYGYTF.

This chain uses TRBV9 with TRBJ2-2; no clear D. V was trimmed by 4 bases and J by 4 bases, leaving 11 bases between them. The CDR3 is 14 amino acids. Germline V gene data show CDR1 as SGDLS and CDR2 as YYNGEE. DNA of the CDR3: TGTGCCAGCAGCCTCCGGATTACCACCGGGGAGCTGTTTTTT. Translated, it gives CASSLRITTGELFF.

As DNA, the CDR3 is TGCGCCAGCAGCCAAGAAGCGGGGGACCTCTCCTACGAGCAGTACTTC. Amino acids: CASSQEAGDLSYEQYF. The chain is built from TRBV4-1 and TRBJ2-7, with 8 bases fitting TRBD2. The V and J ends lost 0 bases and 0 bases, in that order; junction bases with no gene match: 4. CDR1 and CDR2 from the germline V gene are MGHRA and YSYEKL. The length of the CDR3 is 16 residues.

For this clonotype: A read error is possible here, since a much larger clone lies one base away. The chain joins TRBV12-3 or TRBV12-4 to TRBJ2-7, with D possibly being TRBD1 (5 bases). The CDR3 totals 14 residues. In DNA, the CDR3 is TGTGTCAGCAGCCCTACAGGTACTTCCTACGAGCAGTACTTC. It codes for CVSSPTGTSYEQYF.

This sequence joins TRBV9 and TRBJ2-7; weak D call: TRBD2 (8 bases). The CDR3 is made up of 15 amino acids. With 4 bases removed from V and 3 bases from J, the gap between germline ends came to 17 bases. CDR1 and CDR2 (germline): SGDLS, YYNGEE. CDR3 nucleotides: TGTGCCAGCAGCCCGGGAGGGACAGCTGTCTACGAGCAGTACTTC. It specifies CASSPGGTAVYEQYF.

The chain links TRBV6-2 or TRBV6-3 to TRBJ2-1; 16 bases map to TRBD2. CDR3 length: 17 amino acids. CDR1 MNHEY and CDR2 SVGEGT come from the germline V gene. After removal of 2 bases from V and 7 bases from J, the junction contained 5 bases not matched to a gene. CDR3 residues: CASSYRGLAGGRNEQFF. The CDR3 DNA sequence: TGTGCCAGCAGTTACAGGGGACTAGCGGGAGGGCGTAATGAGCAGTTCTTC.

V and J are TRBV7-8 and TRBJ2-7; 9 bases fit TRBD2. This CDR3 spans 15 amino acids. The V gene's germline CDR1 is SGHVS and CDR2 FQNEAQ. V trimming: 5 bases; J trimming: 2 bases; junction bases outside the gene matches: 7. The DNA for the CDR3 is TGTGCCAGCAGCCAAAGACTAGCGGTAACCTACGAGCAGTACTTC. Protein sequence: CASSQRLAVTYEQYF.

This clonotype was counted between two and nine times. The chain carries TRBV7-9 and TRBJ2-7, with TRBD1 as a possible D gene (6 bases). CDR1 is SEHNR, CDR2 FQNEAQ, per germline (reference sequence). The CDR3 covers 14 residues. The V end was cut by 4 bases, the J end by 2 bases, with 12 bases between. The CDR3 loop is CASSSLEGAYEQYF. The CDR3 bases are TGTGCCAGCAGCTCCCTTGAGGGGGCCTACGAGCAGTACTTC. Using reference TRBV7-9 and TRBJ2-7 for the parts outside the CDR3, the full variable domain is DTGVSQNPRHKITKRGQNVTFRCDPISEHNRLYWYRQTLGQGPEFLTYFQNEAQLEKSRLLSDRFSAERPKGSFSTLEIQRTEQGDSAMYLCASSSLEGAYEQYFGPGTRLTVT.

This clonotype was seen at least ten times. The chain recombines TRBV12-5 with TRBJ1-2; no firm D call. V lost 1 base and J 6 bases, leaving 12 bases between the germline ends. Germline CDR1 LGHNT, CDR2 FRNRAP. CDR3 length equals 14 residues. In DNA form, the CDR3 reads TGTGCTAGTGGTTTGGGACTAACTGGCCATGGCTACACCTTC. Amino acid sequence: CASGLGLTGHGYTF.

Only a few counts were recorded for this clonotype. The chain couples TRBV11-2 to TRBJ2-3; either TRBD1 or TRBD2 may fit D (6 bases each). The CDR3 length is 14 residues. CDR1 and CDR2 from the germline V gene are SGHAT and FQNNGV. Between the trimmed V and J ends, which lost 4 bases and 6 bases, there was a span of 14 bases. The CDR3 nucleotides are TGTGCCAGCAGCTGGAGGGGGGAGGCGGATACGCAGTATTTT. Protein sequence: CASSWRGEADTQYF.

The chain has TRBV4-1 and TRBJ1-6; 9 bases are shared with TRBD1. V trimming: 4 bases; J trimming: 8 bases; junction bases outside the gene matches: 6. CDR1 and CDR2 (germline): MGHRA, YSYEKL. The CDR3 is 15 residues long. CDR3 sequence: CASSPWTGEDSPLHF. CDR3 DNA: TGCGCCAGCAGCCCTTGGACAGGGGAAGATTCACCCCTCCACTTT.